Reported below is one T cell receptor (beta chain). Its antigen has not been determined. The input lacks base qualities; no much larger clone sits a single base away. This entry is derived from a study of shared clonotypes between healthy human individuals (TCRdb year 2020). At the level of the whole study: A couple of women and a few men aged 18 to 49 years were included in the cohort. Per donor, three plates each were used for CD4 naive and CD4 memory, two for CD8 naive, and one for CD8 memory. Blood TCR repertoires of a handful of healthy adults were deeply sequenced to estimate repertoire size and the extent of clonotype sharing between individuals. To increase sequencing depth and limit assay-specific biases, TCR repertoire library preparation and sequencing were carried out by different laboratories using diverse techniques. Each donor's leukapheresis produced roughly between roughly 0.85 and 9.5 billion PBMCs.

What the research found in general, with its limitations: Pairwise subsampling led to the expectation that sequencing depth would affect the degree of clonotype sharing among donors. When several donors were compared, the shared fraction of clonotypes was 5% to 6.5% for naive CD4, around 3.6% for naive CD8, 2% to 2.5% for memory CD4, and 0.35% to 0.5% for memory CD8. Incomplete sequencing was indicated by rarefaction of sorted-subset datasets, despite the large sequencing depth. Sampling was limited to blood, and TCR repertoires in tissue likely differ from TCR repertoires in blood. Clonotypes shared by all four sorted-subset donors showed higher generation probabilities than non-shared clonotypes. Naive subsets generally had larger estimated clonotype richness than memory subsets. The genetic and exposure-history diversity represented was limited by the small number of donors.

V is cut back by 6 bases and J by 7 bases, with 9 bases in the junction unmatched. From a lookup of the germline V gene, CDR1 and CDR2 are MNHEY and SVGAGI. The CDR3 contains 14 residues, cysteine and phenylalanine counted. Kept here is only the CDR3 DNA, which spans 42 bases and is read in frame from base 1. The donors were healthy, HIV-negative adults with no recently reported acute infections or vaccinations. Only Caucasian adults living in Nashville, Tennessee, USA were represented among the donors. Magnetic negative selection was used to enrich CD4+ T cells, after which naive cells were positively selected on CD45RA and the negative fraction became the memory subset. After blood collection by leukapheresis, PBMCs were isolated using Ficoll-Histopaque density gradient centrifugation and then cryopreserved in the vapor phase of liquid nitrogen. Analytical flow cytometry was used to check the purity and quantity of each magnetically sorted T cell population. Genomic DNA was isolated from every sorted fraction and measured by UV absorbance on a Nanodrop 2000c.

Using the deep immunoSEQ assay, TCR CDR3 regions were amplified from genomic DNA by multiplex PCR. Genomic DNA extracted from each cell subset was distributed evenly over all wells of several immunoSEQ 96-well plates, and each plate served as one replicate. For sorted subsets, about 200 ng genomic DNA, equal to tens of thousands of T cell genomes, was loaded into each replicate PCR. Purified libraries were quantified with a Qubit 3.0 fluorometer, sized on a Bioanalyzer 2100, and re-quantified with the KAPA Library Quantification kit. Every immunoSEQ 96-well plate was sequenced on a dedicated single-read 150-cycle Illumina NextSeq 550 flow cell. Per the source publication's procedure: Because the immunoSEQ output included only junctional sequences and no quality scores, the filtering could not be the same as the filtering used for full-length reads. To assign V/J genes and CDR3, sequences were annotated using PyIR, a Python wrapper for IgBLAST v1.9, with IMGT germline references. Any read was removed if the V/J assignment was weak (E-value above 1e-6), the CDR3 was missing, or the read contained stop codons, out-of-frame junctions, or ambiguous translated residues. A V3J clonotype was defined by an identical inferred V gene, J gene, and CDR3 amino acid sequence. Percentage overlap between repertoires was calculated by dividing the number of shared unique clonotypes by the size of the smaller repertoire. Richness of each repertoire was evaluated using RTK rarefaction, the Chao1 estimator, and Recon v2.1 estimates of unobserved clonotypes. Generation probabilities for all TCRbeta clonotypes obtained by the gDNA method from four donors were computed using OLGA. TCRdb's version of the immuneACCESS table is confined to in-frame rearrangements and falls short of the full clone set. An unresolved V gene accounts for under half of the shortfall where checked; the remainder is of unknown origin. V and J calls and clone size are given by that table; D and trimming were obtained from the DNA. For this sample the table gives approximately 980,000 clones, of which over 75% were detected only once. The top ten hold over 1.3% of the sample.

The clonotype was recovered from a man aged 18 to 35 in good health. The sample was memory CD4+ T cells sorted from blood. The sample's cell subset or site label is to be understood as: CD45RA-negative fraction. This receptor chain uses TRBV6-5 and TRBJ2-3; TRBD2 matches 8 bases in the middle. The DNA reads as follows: TGTGCCAGCAGAGCAGCGGGAGAACCGTATACGCAGTATTTT. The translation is CASRAAGEPYTQYF.